The following is a T cell receptor (beta chain) sequence with its context. The sample is drawn from a study of cytomegalovirus exposure and HLA in healthy donors. Produced via immunoSEQ multiplex PCR; TCRdb's table is partial and in-frame only. The sample holds a few hundred thousand clones; 80% to 90% are singletons and the top ten take around 1%. This TCR was recovered from a woman aged 18-29 years in good health and CMV-seronegative. The specimen sequenced was PBMCs.

Here the CDR3 DNA reads TGTGCCATCAGTGAACAGGGAACTAATGAAAAACTGTTTTTT. The encoded protein is CAISEQGTNEKLFF. The chain employs TRBV10-3 and TRBJ1-4, with D perhaps matching TRBD1 (6 bases). Germline CDR1 and CDR2: ENHRY and SYGVKD. The CDR3 spans 14 residues. The ends were cut back, 3 bases at V and 1 base at J, with 6 bases in the middle.